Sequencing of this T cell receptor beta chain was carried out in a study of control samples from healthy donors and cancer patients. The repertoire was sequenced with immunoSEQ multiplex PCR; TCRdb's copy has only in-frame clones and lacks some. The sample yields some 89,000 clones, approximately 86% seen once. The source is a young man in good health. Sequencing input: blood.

The CDR3 nucleotides read TGTGCCAGTAGTAAGGGAGAGGGACAGGGTAGGCAGCCCCAGCATTTT. Translating gives CASSKGEGQGRQPQHF. This chain joins TRBV19 and TRBJ1-5; 9 nucleotides line up with TRBD1. The CDR3 is 16 amino acids. Germline V gene sequence: CDR1 LNHDA, CDR2 SQIVND (reference sequence). V lost 4 bases to trimming and J lost 7 bases; unmatched junction nucleotides: 11.